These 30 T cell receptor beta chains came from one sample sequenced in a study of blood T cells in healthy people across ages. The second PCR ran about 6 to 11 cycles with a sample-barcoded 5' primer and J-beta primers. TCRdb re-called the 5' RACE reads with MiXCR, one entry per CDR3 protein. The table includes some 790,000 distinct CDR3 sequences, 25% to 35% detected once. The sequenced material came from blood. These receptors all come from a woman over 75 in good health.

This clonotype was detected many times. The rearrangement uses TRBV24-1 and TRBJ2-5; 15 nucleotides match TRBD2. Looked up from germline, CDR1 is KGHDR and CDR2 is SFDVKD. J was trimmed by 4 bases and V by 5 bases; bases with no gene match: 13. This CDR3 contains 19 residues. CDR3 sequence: CATSGRARTSGGAGETQYF. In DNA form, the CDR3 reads TGTGCCACCAGTGGACGCGCTCGGACTAGCGGGGGGGCTGGAGAGACCCAGTACTTC.

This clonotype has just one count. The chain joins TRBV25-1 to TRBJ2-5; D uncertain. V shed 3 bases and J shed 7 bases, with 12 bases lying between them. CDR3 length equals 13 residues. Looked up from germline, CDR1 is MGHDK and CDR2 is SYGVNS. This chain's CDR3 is CASSETGLWTQYF. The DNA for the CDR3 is TGTGCCAGCAGTGAGACCGGATTGTGGACCCAGTACTTC.

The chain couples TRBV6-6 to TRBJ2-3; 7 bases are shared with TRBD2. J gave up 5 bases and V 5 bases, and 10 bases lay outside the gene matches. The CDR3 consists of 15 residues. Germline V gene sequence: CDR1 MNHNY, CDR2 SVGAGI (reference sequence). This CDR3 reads CASSLGRRAQDTQYF. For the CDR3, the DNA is TGTGCCAGCAGTCTCGGGAGGCGGGCCCAAGATACGCAGTATTTT.

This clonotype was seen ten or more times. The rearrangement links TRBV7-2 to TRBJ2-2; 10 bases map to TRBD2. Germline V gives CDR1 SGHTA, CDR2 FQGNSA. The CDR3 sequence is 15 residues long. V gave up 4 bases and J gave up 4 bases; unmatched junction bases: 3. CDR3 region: CASSSTSGATGELFF. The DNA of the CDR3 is TGTGCCAGCAGCTCAACTAGCGGGGCCACCGGGGAGCTGTTTTTT.

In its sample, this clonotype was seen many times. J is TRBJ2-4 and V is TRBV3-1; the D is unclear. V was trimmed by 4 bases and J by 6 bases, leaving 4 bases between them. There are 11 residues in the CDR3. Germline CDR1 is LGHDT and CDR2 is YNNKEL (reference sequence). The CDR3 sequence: CASSRGNIQYF. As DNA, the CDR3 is TGTGCCAGCAGCCGCGGAAACATTCAGTACTTC.

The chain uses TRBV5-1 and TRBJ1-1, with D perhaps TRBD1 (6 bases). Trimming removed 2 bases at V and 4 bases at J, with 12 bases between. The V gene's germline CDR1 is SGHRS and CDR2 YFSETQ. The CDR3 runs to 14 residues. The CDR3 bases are TGCGCCAGCAGCTTCCTTCAGGGGAGCACTGAAGCTTTCTTT. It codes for CASSFLQGSTEAFF.

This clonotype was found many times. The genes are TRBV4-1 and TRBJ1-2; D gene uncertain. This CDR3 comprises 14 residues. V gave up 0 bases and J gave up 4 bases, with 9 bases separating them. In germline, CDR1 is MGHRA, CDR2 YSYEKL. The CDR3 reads CASSQERQAYGYTF. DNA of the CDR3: TGCGCCAGCAGCCAAGAAAGGCAGGCCTATGGCTACACCTTC.

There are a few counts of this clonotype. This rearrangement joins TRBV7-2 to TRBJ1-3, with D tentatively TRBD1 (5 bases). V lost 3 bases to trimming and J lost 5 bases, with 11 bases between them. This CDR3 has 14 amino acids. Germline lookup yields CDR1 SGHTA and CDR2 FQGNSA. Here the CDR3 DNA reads TGTGCCAGCAGCTTTCCGACAGAGAGAAACACCATATATTTT. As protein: CASSFPTERNTIYF.

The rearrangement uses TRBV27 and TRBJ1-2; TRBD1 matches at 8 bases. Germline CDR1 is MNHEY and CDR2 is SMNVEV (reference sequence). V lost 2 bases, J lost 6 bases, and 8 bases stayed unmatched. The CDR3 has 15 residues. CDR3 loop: CASSLTLSGGDGYTF. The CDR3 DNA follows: TGTGCCAGCAGTTTAACCCTTTCAGGGGGCGATGGCTACACCTTC.

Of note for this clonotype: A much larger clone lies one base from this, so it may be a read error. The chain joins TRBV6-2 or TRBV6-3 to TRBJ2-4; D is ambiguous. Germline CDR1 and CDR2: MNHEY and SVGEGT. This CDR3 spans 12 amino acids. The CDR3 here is CAGSYPENIQYF. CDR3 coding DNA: TGTGCCGGCAGTTACCCGGAGAACATTCAGTACTTC.

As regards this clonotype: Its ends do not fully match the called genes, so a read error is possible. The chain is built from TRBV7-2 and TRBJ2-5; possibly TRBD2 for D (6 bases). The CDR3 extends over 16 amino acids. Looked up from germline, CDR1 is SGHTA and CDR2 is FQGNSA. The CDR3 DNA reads TGTGCCAGCAGCTCTCTAGCGACTATGTACCAAGGGACCCAGTACTTC. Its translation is CASSSLATMYQGTQYF.

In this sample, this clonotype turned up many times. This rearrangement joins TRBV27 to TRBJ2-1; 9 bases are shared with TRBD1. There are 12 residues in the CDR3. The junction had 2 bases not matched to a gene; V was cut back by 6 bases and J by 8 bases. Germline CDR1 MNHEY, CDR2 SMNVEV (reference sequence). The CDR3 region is CASSTGGYEQFF. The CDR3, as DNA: TGTGCCAGCAGCACAGGGGGCTATGAGCAGTTCTTC.

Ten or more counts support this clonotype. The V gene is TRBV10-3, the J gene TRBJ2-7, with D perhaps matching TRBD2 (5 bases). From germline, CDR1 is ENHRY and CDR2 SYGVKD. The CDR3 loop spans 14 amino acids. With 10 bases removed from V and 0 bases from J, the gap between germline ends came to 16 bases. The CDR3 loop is CASGEGRSSYEQYF. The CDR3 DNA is TGTGCCAGCGGCGAGGGAAGGAGCTCCTACGAGCAGTACTTC.

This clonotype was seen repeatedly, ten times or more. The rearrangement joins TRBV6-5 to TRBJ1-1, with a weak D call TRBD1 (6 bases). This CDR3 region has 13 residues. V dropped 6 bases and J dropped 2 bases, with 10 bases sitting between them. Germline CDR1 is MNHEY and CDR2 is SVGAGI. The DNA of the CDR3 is TGTGCCAGCAGAGGACAGAAAAACACTGAAGCTTTCTTT. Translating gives CASRGQKNTEAFF.

The CDR3 nucleotides read TGTGCCAGCAGCGTAGCGGGGTACTTC. Protein product: CASSVAGYF. The rearrangement uses TRBV9 and TRBJ2-7; D gene uncertain. Germline CDR1 reads SGDLS; CDR2 reads YYNGEE. V was pared by 0 bases and J by 12 bases, with 4 bases between. The CDR3 extends over 9 amino acids. Full variable domain (remainder filled in from reference TRBV9 and TRBJ2-7): DSGVTQTPKHLITATGQRVTLRCSPRSGDLSVYWYQQSLDQGLQFLIQYYNGEERAKGNILERFSAQQFPDLHSELNLSSLELGDSALYFCASSVAGYFGPGTRLTVT.

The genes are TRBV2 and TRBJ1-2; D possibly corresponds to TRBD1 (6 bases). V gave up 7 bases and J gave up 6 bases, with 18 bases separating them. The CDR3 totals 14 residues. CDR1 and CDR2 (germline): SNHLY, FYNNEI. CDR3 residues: CASKTDSQGNGYTF. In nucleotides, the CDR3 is TGTGCCAGCAAAACAGATTCACAGGGAAATGGCTACACCTTC. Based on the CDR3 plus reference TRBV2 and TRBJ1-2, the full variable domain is EPEVTQTPSHQVTQMGQEVILRCVPISNHLYFYWYRQILGQKVEFLVSFYNNEISEKSEIFDDQFSVERPDGSNFTLKIRSTKLEDSAMYFCASKTDSQGNGYTFGSGTRLTVV.

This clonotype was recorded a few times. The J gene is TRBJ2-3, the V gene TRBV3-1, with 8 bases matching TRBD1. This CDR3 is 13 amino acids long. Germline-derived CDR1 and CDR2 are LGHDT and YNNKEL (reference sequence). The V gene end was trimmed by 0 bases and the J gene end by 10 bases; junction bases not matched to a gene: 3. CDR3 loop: CASSQDRGQAQYF. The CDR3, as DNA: TGTGCCAGCAGCCAAGACCGGGGACAGGCGCAGTATTTT.

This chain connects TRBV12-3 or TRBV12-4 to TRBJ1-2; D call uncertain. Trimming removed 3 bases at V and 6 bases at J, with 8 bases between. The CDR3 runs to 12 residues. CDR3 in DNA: TGTGCCAGCAGTTTGGCCAAACATGGCTACACCTTC. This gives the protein CASSLAKHGYTF.

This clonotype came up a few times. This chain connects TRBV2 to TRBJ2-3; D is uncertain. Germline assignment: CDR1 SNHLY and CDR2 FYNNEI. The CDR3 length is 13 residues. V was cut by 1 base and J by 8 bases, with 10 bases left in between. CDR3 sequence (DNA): TGTGCCAGCAGTGAAGGGGCCCCTGTTACGCAGTATTTT. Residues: CASSEGAPVTQYF. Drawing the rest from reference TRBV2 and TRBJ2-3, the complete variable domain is EPEVTQTPSHQVTQMGQEVILRCVPISNHLYFYWYRQILGQKVEFLVSFYNNEISEKSEIFDDQFSVERPDGSNFTLKIRSTKLEDSAMYFCASSEGAPVTQYFGPGTRLTVL.

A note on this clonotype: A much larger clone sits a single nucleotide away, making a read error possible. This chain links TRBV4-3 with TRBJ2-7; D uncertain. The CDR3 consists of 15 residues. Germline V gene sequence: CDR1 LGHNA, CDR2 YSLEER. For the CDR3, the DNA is TGCGCCGGCAGCCATCTGAAGGACGGAGCCTACGAGCAGTACTTC. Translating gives CAGSHLKDGAYEQYF.

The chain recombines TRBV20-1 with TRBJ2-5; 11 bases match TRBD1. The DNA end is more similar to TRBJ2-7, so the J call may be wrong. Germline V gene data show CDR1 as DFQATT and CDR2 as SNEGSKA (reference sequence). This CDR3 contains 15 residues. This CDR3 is CSAEPPGQGVYEQYF. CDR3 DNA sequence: TGCAGTGCTGAACCACCGGGACAGGGGGTATACGAGCAGTACTTC.

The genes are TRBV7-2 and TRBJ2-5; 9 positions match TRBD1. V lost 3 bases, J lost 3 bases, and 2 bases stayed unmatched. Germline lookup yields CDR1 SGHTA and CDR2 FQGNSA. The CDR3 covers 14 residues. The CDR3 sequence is CASSFDRGKETQYF. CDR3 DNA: TGTGCCAGCAGCTTCGACAGGGGGAAAGAGACCCAGTACTTC.

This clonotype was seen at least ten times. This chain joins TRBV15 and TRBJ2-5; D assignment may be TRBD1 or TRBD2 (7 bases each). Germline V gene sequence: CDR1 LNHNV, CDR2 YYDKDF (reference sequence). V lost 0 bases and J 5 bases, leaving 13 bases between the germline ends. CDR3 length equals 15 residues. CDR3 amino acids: CATSRDRQGGETQYF. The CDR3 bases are TGTGCCACCAGCAGAGATCGGCAGGGGGGGGAGACCCAGTACTTC.

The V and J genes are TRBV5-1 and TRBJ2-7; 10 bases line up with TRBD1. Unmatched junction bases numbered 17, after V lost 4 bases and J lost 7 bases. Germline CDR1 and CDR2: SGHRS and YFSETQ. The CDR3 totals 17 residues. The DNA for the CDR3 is TGCGCCAGCAGCCCGACGTCCCGGGGGACAGGGGACAATGAGCAGTACTTC. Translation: CASSPTSRGTGDNEQYF. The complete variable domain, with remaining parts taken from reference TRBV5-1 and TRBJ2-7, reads KAGVTQTPRYLIKTRGQQVTLSCSPISGHRSVSWYQQTPGQGLQFLFEYFSETQRNKGNFPGRFSGRQFSNSRSEMNVSTLELGDSALYLCASSPTSRGTGDNEQYFGPGTRLTVT.

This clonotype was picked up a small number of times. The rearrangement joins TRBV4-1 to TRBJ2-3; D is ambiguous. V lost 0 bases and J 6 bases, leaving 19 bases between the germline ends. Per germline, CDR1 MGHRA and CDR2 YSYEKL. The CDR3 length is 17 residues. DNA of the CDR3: TGCGCCAGCAGCCAAGAACGGTCCTCTGGGTCCAGGGATACGCAGTATTTT. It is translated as CASSQERSSGSRDTQYF.

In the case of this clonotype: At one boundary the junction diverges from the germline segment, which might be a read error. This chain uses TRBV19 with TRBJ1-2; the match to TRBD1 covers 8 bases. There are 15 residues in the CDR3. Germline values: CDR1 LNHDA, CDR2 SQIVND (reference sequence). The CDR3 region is CASSRQGKANHGYTF. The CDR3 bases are TGTGCCAGTAGTCGACAGGGGAAAGCTAACCATGGCTACACCTTC.

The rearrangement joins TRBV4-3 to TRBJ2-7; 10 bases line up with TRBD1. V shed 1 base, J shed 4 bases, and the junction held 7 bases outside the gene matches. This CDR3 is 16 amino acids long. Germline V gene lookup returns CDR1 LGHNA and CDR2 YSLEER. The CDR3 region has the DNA TGCGCCAGCAGCCAAGGACCCGGACAGGGGGTTTACGAGCAGTACTTC. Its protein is CASSQGPGQGVYEQYF.

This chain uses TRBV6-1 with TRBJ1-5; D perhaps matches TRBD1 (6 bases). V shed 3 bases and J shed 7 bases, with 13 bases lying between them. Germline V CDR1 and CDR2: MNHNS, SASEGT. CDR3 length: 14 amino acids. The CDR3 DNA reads TGTGCCAGCAGTGAGCAGGGGACACGGCAGCCCCAGCATTTT. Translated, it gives CASSEQGTRQPQHF.

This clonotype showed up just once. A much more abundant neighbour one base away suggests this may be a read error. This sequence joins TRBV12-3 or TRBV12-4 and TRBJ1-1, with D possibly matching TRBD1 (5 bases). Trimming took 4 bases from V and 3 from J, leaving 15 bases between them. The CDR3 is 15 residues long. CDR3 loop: CASSSPTGVDTEAFF. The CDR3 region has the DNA TGTGCCAGCAGTTCGCCAACAGGAGTGGACACTGAAGCTTTCTTT.

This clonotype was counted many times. This CDR3 reads CASSPDRAEAFF. Written as DNA, the CDR3 is TGTGCCAGCAGCCCTGACAGGGCGGAAGCTTTCTTT. The chain recombines TRBV5-5 with TRBJ1-1; TRBD1 agrees at 7 bases. The trim removed 4 bases at V and 8 bases at J, leaving 5 bases unmatched. The CDR3 covers 12 residues. Germline CDR1 reads SGHKS; CDR2 reads YYEKEE (reference sequence).